This entry lists 21 T cell receptor beta chains sequenced from one sample in a study of response to subunit inactivated influenza vaccine. TCRdb re-called the RT-PCR reads through MiXCR, storing one row per CDR3 protein. The sample lists approximately 520,000 distinct CDR3 sequences, 25% occurring once. The sequenced sample was CD4+ T cells sorted from PBMCs, obtained approximately 5 days after vaccination. These receptors were taken from a man in his fifties or sixties who received an inactivated influenza vaccine.

This rearrangement joins TRBV11-1 to TRBJ2-2; 8 bases fit TRBD1. The CDR3 spans 18 residues. Trimming removed 2 bases from V and 0 bases from J; junction bases left unmatched: 8. The germline gives CDR1 SGHAT, CDR2 FQDESV (reference sequence). In DNA, the CDR3 is TGTGCCAGCAGCTTATCGGGCAGGGGGCTTACGAACACCGGGGAGCTGTTTTTT. Translated, it gives CASSLSGRGLTNTGELFF.

Comments on this clonotype: The junction and the germline gene differ at one end; a read error may be behind it. This CDR3 reads CASSLGMGQGNAEAFF. The CDR3 DNA sequence: TGCGCCAGCAGCTTGGGTATGGGACAGGGGAACGCTGAAGCTTTCTTT. The chain carries TRBV5-1 and TRBJ1-1; TRBD1 agrees at 10 bases. Germline-derived CDR1 and CDR2 are SGHRS and YFSETQ. The CDR3 loop spans 16 amino acids.

The table lists this clonotype with many counts. The chain has TRBV7-2 and TRBJ2-5, with 9 bases matching TRBD2. Germline CDR1 and CDR2: SGHTA and FQGNSA. The CDR3 has 15 residues. J was trimmed by 5 bases and V by 3 bases; bases with no gene match: 7. The CDR3 bases are TGTGCCAGCAGCTTCGTAGCGGGAGTTGGTGAGACCCAGTACTTC. It encodes CASSFVAGVGETQYF.

This clonotype was detected only a few times. The V call is TRBV10-2, the J call TRBJ2-5; 11 bases line up with TRBD2. The CDR3 has 16 residues. The germline CDR1 and CDR2 sequences are WSHSY and SAAADI. Germline trimming cut 6 bases from V and 5 bases from J; bases unmatched to any gene: 11. CDR3 region: CASSGSRLAGRETQYF. The CDR3 bases are TGCGCCAGCAGCGGATCAAGACTAGCGGGGCGGGAGACCCAGTACTTC.

This clonotype has just a few counts. The chain recombines TRBV30 with TRBJ2-1; 7 nucleotides agree with TRBD2. This CDR3 spans 13 amino acids. The germline V gene encodes CDR1 GTSNPN and CDR2 SVGIG (reference sequence). V was clipped by 3 bases and J by 6 bases; unmatched bases: 5. CDR3 sequence reads: CAWSQVAGNEQFF. The CDR3 nucleotides are TGTGCCTGGAGCCAAGTAGCGGGCAATGAGCAGTTCTTC.

This clonotype was detected ten times or more. V and J are TRBV5-1 and TRBJ2-3; D is unclear. Germline loops: CDR1 SGHRS, CDR2 YFSETQ. V lost 1 base, J lost 6 bases, and 9 bases lay in between. The CDR3 contains 13 residues. Written as DNA, the CDR3 is TGCGCCAGCAGCTTGCCTCTTTCCGATACGCAGTATTTT. It is translated as CASSLPLSDTQYF.

The rearrangement joins TRBV18 to TRBJ2-7, with a possible D match to TRBD2 (7 bases). The length of the CDR3 is 15 residues. The germline gives CDR1 KGHSH, CDR2 LQKENI. Trimming pared 2 bases from V and 2 bases from J, leaving 13 bases between. The CDR3 protein is CASSPAKGGTYEQYF. Written as DNA, the CDR3 is TGTGCCAGCTCACCAGCGAAGGGGGGGACCTACGAGCAGTACTTC. Variable domain in full (rest from reference TRBV18 and TRBJ2-7): NAGVMQNPRHLVRRRGQEARLRCSPMKGHSHVYWYRQLPEEGLKFMVYLQKENIIDESGMPKERFSAEFPKEGPSILRIQQVVRGDSAAYFCASSPAKGGTYEQYFGPGTRLTVT.

The chain has TRBV6-2 or TRBV6-3 and TRBJ2-2, with D possibly called TRBD1 or TRBD2 (5 bases each). The CDR3 contains 17 residues. Trimming shortened V by 2 bases and J by 2 bases, and 15 bases separated the two germline ends. The germline CDR1 and CDR2 sequences are MNHEY and SVGEGT. The chain's CDR3 is CASSYASPGPNTGELFF. The DNA of the CDR3 is TGTGCCAGCAGTTACGCTTCCCCGGGGCCAAACACCGGGGAGCTGTTTTTT.

This clonotype was seen only a few times. The chain has TRBV10-3 and TRBJ2-5, with D uncertain. CDR1 and CDR2 (germline): ENHRY, SYGVKD. Between the trimmed V and J ends, which lost 8 bases and 2 bases, there was a span of 9 bases. There are 12 residues in the CDR3. CDR3 loop: CAIGYQQETQYF. CDR3 DNA sequence: TGTGCCATCGGTTACCAGCAAGAGACCCAGTACTTC.

The chain employs TRBV20-1 and TRBJ2-1, with TRBD2 identical over 11 bases. The CDR3 length is 15 residues. Germline V CDR1 and CDR2: DFQATT, SNEGSKA (reference sequence). With V trimmed by 6 bases and J by 6 bases, 10 bases remained unmatched. CDR3: CSAPKPTSGANEQFF. The CDR3 bases are TGCAGTGCCCCAAAGCCGACTAGCGGGGCCAATGAGCAGTTCTTC.

There are a few counts of this clonotype. J is TRBJ2-1 and V is TRBV4-2; D gene ambiguous. Trimming cost V 1 base and J 3 bases, with 10 bases left between them. Per germline, CDR1 LGHNA and CDR2 YNFKEQ. The CDR3 has 15 residues. The CDR3 sequence: CASSQGSGHYNEQFF. CDR3 DNA sequence: TGTGCCAGCAGCCAAGGGTCGGGTCACTACAATGAGCAGTTCTTC.

The chain recombines TRBV7-6 with TRBJ2-2, with D possibly being TRBD2 (5 bases). The CDR3 extends over 18 amino acids. The V end lost 5 bases, the J end lost 1 base, and 20 bases lay between the germline ends. Germline V CDR1 and CDR2: SGHVS, FNYEAQ. CDR3 nucleotide sequence: TGTGCCAGCAGCCGAACCGCCGGGAATAGGGTGAACACCGGGGAGCTGTTTTTT. Protein: CASSRTAGNRVNTGELFF. Using reference TRBV7-6 and TRBJ2-2 for the parts outside the CDR3, the full variable domain is GAGVSQSPRYKVTKRGQDVALRCDPISGHVSLYWYRQALGQGPEFLTYFNYEAQQDKSGLPNDRFSAERPEGSISTLTIQRTEQRDSAMYRCASSRTAGNRVNTGELFFGEGSRLTVL.

The gene calls are TRBV6-5 and TRBJ2-1, with no clear D. Germline CDR1 and CDR2: MNHEY and SVGAGI. The CDR3 spans 15 residues. Trimming removed 0 bases from V and 8 bases from J, with 14 bases in between. CDR3 bases: TGTGCCAGCAGTTACTCCATGCCAGTCCTCGATGAGCAGTTCTTC. Translation gives CASSYSMPVLDEQFF.

The V and J genes are TRBV18 and TRBJ2-5; 9 bases match TRBD1. Germline V gives CDR1 KGHSH, CDR2 LQKENI. The CDR3 totals 14 residues. V lost 2 bases to trimming and J lost 9 bases; unmatched junction nucleotides: 7. DNA for the CDR3: TGTGCCAGCTCACCATGGACAGGGGAAGGGGCCCAGTACTTC. Translation gives CASSPWTGEGAQYF. The full variable domain, its missing parts supplied by reference TRBV18 and TRBJ2-5, is NAGVMQNPRHLVRRRGQEARLRCSPMKGHSHVYWYRQLPEEGLKFMVYLQKENIIDESGMPKERFSAEFPKEGPSILRIQQVVRGDSAAYFCASSPWTGEGAQYFGPGTRLLVL.

In its sample, this clonotype was seen many times. V is TRBV10-3 and J is TRBJ2-3; 9 nucleotides line up with TRBD2. This CDR3 is built from 14 residues. Trimming removed 5 bases from V and 5 bases from J; junction bases left unmatched: 5. Germline loops: CDR1 ENHRY, CDR2 SYGVKD. The CDR3 DNA is TGTGCCATCAGTAGCGGGGGGACCATAGATACGCAGTATTTT. Translation gives CAISSGGTIDTQYF.

The chain has TRBV6-2 or TRBV6-3 and TRBJ1-6, with D perhaps TRBD1 (6 bases). The CDR3 length is 15 residues. Looked up from germline, CDR1 is MNHEY and CDR2 is SVGEGT. V gave up 2 bases and J gave up 7 bases, with 12 bases separating them. CDR3 sequence reads: CASSYTGTTNSPLHF. DNA for the CDR3: TGTGCCAGCAGTTACACCGGGACAACGAATTCACCCCTCCACTTT.

The rearrangement joins TRBV20-1 to TRBJ1-6; D possibly corresponds to TRBD1 (6 bases). V lost 5 bases and J 5 bases, leaving 13 bases between the germline ends. The length of the CDR3 is 14 residues. Germline CDR1 is DFQATT and CDR2 is SNEGSKA (reference sequence). The CDR3 loop reads CSAARGSDNSPLHF. In DNA form, the CDR3 reads TGCAGTGCTGCCAGGGGTTCCGATAATTCACCCCTCCACTTT.

This rearrangement joins TRBV24-1 to TRBJ2-1, with 8 bases fitting TRBD1. CDR3 length equals 15 residues. Germline CDR1 is KGHDR and CDR2 is SFDVKD. The V gene end was trimmed by 9 bases and the J gene end by 2 bases; junction bases not matched to a gene: 8. CDR3 in DNA: TGTGCCACCCGGAGAGCAGGGGGCCCCTACAATGAGCAGTTCTTC. Its protein product is CATRRAGGPYNEQFF.

This clonotype was seen a few times. V is TRBV6-5 and J is TRBJ2-1; 9 bases are shared with TRBD2. Germline V gene lookup returns CDR1 MNHEY and CDR2 SVGAGI. The CDR3 is 17 residues long. The V gene end was trimmed by 1 base and the J gene end by 7 bases; junction bases not matched to a gene: 11. CDR3: CASSYYIAGATGNEQFF. CDR3 bases: TGTGCCAGCAGTTACTACATAGCGGGGGCCACGGGGAATGAGCAGTTCTTC.

The chain is built from TRBV27 and TRBJ2-3; perhaps TRBD2 as D (6 bases). V lost 0 bases and J lost 2, with 9 bases in between. CDR3 length equals 15 residues. The germline V gene has CDR1 MNHEY and CDR2 SMNVEV (reference sequence). The CDR3 region has the DNA TGTGCCAGCAGTTTATCAGGGACTTACACAGATACGCAGTATTTT. Encoded protein: CASSLSGTYTDTQYF.

V gene TRBV29-1 combines with J gene TRBJ2-2, with D uncertain. V gave up 6 bases and J gave up 4 bases, with 9 bases separating them. The CDR3 runs to 12 residues. Germline-derived CDR1 and CDR2 are SQVTM and ANQGSEA. Here the CDR3 DNA reads TGCAGCGTAGGTATTGTCACCGGGGAGCTGTTTTTT. Its translation is CSVGIVTGELFF.